This T cell receptor (beta chain) is drawn from a study of T cells in Graves' hyperthyroidism and ophthalmopathy. In this sample, this clonotype turned up many times. Per germline, CDR1 MNHEY and CDR2 SMNVEV (reference sequence). This CDR3 comprises 16 residues. V lost 5 bases, J lost 5 bases, and 7 bases stayed unmatched. On the basis of clinical symptoms, serum thyroxine and TRAb, thyroid ultrasound and orbital computed tomography, diagnoses were made. TCR beta CDR3 region amplification was performed from RNA transcripts. The HTBI primer set drove a first-round RT-PCR of the TCR CDR3. MiXCR was run by TCRdb on the multiplex PCR reads, yielding one entry per CDR3 protein. This table holds 150,000 to 200,000 distinct CDR3 sequences, 15% to 20% found once.

The chain has TRBV27 and TRBJ2-5, with TRBD2 matching over 14 bases. The receptor was isolated from a woman aged 45-60 years with Graves' hyperthyroidism. Sequences were obtained from blood. CDR3 sequence (DNA): TGTGCCAGCAGTCCGACTAGCGGGGGGGCGTGGGAGACCCAGTACTTC. It yields the protein CASSPTSGGAWETQYF.